The source of this TCR beta chain is a study of cytomegalovirus exposure and HLA in healthy donors. Trimming removed 4 bases from V and 1 base from J; junction bases left unmatched: 6. The CDR3 totals 16 residues. From germline, CDR1 is SGDLS and CDR2 YYNGEE. Primers: 60 Vbeta forward and 13 Jbeta reverse. The assay was immunoSEQ multiplex PCR, and TCRdb's table has in-frame clones only and misses some. This sample yields over 100,000 clones, of which approximately 80% are seen a single time; 9.6% belongs to the top ten. The TCR originated in a male donor in good health and CMV-seropositive. The sequencing sample was made of PBMCs. The chain has TRBV9 and TRBJ2-3; 10 nucleotides match TRBD1. CDR3 DNA: TGTGCCAGCAGCCTTACCGGGACAGGGGGCACAGATACGCAGTATTTT. This sequence encodes CASSLTGTGGTDTQYF.